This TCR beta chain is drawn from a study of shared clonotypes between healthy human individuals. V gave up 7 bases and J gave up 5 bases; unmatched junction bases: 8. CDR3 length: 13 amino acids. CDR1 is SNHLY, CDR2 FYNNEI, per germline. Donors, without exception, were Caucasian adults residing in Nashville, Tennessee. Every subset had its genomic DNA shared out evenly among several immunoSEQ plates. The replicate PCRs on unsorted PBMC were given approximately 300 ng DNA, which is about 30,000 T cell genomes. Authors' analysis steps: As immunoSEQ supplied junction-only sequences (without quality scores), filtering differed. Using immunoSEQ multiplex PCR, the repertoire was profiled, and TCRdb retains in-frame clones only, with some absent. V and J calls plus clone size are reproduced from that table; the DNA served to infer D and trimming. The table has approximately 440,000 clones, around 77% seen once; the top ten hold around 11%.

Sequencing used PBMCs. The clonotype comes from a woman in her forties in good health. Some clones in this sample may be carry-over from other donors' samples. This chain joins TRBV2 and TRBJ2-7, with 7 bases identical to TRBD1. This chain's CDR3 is CASNRQGGDEQYF. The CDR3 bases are TGTGCCAGCAACCGACAGGGTGGCGACGAGCAGTACTTC.